Following are 28 T cell receptor beta chains from one sample sequenced in a study of T cells in Graves' hyperthyroidism and ophthalmopathy (dated by TCRdb to between 2018 and 2021). Preparation of the library involved multiplex PCR. This sample was sequenced with an Illumina HiSeq 2000. The TCR beta CDR3 regions were amplified from the RNA transcripts. For the first round of RT-PCR on the TCR CDR3, the HTBI primer set was used together with the Qiagen OneStep RT-PCR kit. TCRdb itself trimmed the public reads at Q25 with fastp, ran MiXCR and retained productive beta chains. Entries that share a CDR3 protein sequence are merged under the most common genes and DNA. Within this sample are around 490,000 distinct CDR3 sequences, with about 20% of them counted one time only. Of the sample, over 45% is held by the ten largest clones. Sequencing input: blood. The source is a man aged 40-55 years with Graves' ophthalmopathy.

This clonotype was counted ten times or more. The chain recombines TRBV12-3 or TRBV12-4 with TRBJ1-5, with a tentative D call TRBD1 (5 bases). V was shortened by 1 base and J by 9 bases, with 7 bases between the two germline ends. This CDR3 is built from 12 residues. CDR3 loop: CASSLEGRPQHF. For the CDR3, the DNA is TGTGCCAGCAGTTTAGAGGGGAGGCCCCAGCATTTT.

The chain uses TRBV11-2 and TRBJ2-3; 8 bases align to TRBD2. From germline, CDR1 is SGHAT and CDR2 FQNNGV. The CDR3 contains 16 residues. The J segment lost 5 bases and the V segment lost 4 bases, leaving 11 bases of the junction unmatched. CDR3 sequence (DNA): TGTGCCAGCAGCTACCGGGGGGGGGCGCAGGGAGATACGCAGTATTTT. This translates into CASSYRGGAQGDTQYF.

This clonotype showed up just a few times. This chain links TRBV6-1 with TRBJ2-3; TRBD2 aligns across 7 bases. Germline CDR1 reads MNHNS; CDR2 reads SASEGT. There are 12 residues in the CDR3. Trimming at V came to 11 bases and at J to 7 bases, leaving 9 bases not matched to a gene. The CDR3 nucleotides are TGTGCCGCTGGGCCCAGCGGGAATACGCAGTATTTT. This translates into CAAGPSGNTQYF.

The genes are TRBV20-1 and TRBJ2-1; 11 bases are a match to TRBD2. The CDR3 spans 16 residues. Germline loops: CDR1 DFQATT, CDR2 SNEGSKA (reference sequence). Germline trimming cut 3 bases from V and 4 bases from J; bases unmatched to any gene: 8. As DNA, the CDR3 is TGCAGTGCTAGTCCCGCAACTAGCGGGGGATACAATGAGCAGTTCTTC. It specifies CSASPATSGGYNEQFF.

The rearrangement links TRBV20-1 to TRBJ2-5, with 7 bases matching TRBD1. This CDR3 has 15 residues. CDR1 and CDR2 (germline): DFQATT, SNEGSKA (reference sequence). V gave up 1 base and J gave up 5 bases; unmatched junction bases: 10. The CDR3 DNA reads as TGCAGTGCTAGAGTCCCACCGACAGGGTCGGAGACCCAGTACTTC. It translates to CSARVPPTGSETQYF.

This clonotype was detected a few times. This chain links TRBV10-3 with TRBJ1-1; 10 bases match TRBD1. The germline gives CDR1 ENHRY, CDR2 SYGVKD. V shed 8 bases and J 2 bases; nucleotides not matched to a gene: 11. The CDR3 length is 16 residues. In nucleotides, the CDR3 is TGTGCCATCCGGGTTCGGGGACAGGGGAGTAACACTGAAGCTTTCTTT. It encodes CAIRVRGQGSNTEAFF.

CDR3: CASPRQTDLLNGYTF. DNA of the CDR3: TGTGCCAGCCCACGCCAGACAGACCTCCTTAATGGCTACACCTTC. The chain has TRBV18 and TRBJ1-2, with D perhaps TRBD1 (5 bases). This CDR3 has 15 amino acids. Germline V gene sequence: CDR1 KGHSH, CDR2 LQKENI. Trimming cost V 8 bases and J 6 bases, with 22 bases left between them.

The CDR3, as DNA: TGCAGTGCTACCAGGGGGCAGATTGCTAATCAGCCCCAGCATTTT. Its protein is CSATRGQIANQPQHF. The chain joins TRBV20-1 to TRBJ1-5; TRBD1 agrees at 8 bases. CDR1 is DFQATT, CDR2 SNEGSKA, per germline (reference sequence). The ends lost 4 bases at V and 4 bases at J; junction bases unmatched: 9. The CDR3 extends over 15 amino acids.

This clonotype was seen only a few times. This sequence joins TRBV20-1 and TRBJ2-7, with no clear D. CDR3 length: 11 residues. Germline CDR1 reads DFQATT; CDR2 reads SNEGSKA (reference sequence). V lost 4 bases to trimming and J lost 5 bases, with 9 bases between them. The CDR3 DNA follows: TGCAGTGCTACCGAGTGGGACGAGCAGTACTTC. Residues: CSATEWDEQYF.

The chain carries TRBV20-1 and TRBJ1-2, with no clear D. The V gene lost 6 bases and the J gene lost 6 bases, with 11 bases spanning the gap. Per the germline V gene, CDR1 is DFQATT and CDR2 is SNEGSKA (reference sequence). The CDR3 extends over 11 amino acids. This chain's CDR3 is CSARPVDGYTF. CDR3 coding DNA: TGCAGTGCGCGACCCGTGGATGGCTACACCTTC.

The rearrangement joins TRBV5-6 to TRBJ1-1; 7 nucleotides line up with TRBD1. Germline V gives CDR1 SGHDT, CDR2 YYEEEE. CDR3 length: 14 residues. Germline trimming cut 4 bases from V and 5 bases from J; bases unmatched to any gene: 8. CDR3 bases: TGTGCCAGCAGCGAACAGGGGACTTGGACTGAAGCTTTCTTT. Translated: CASSEQGTWTEAFF. Complete variable domain (other parts from reference TRBV5-6 and TRBJ1-1): DAGVTQSPTHLIKTRGQQVTLRCSPKSGHDTVSWYQQALGQGPQFIFQYYEEEERQRGNFPDRFSGHQFPNYSSELNVNALLLGDSALYLCASSEQGTWTEAFFGQGTRLTVV.

J is TRBJ1-5 and V is TRBV6-1, with a weak D call TRBD1 (5 bases). The CDR3 consists of 14 residues. Germline V gene data show CDR1 as MNHNS and CDR2 as SASEGT. Trimming cost V 5 bases and J 6 bases, with 14 bases left between them. The CDR3 reads CASSPGLNIQPQHF. CDR3 DNA sequence: TGTGCCAGCAGTCCGGGACTTAATATTCAGCCCCAGCATTTT.

This clonotype has just a few counts. This chain uses TRBV6-1 with TRBJ2-7; D unresolved. The germline V gene encodes CDR1 MNHNS and CDR2 SASEGT. V dropped 3 bases and J dropped 1 base, with 13 bases sitting between them. The CDR3 sequence is 15 residues long. The CDR3 nucleotides are TGTGCCAGCAGTGAGTATAGCTATGGATCCTACGAGCAGTACTTC. Encoded protein: CASSEYSYGSYEQYF.

This clonotype was found a few times. The rearrangement joins TRBV5-1 to TRBJ2-1; 11 positions agree with TRBD2. The J segment lost 3 bases and the V segment lost 5 bases, leaving 7 bases of the junction unmatched. This CDR3 spans 16 amino acids. Germline V gene sequence: CDR1 SGHRS, CDR2 YFSETQ. The CDR3 sequence is CASSSIAGGFYNEQFF. In DNA, the CDR3 is TGCGCCAGCAGTTCTATAGCGGGAGGGTTCTACAATGAGCAGTTCTTC.

This clonotype showed up many times. The genes are TRBV29-1 and TRBJ2-1; possibly TRBD2 for D (5 bases). This CDR3 has 14 amino acids. V was pared by 4 bases and J by 9 bases, with 19 bases between. The germline V gene encodes CDR1 SQVTM and CDR2 ANQGSEA. The CDR3 spells CSVVTRGSTVEQFF. For the CDR3, the DNA is TGCAGCGTTGTGACTCGTGGGAGTACGGTTGAGCAGTTCTTC.

This chain connects TRBV5-1 to TRBJ1-4; no firm D call. This CDR3 region has 14 residues. Germline-derived CDR1 and CDR2 are SGHRS and YFSETQ. The V gene lost 4 bases and the J gene lost 5 bases, with 12 bases spanning the gap. The CDR3 protein is CASSEEGGNEKLFF. For the CDR3, the DNA is TGCGCCAGCAGCGAGGAGGGCGGGAATGAAAAACTGTTTTTT.

This clonotype was found a few times. This chain uses TRBV5-1 with TRBJ2-7, with 10 positions matching TRBD2. The J segment lost 3 bases and the V segment lost 3 bases, leaving 6 bases of the junction unmatched. This CDR3 has 15 amino acids. Germline assignment: CDR1 SGHRS and CDR2 YFSETQ. The CDR3 here is CASSWTSGGLYEQYF. DNA for the CDR3: TGCGCCAGCAGCTGGACTAGCGGAGGGCTCTACGAGCAGTACTTC.

The chain recombines TRBV7-3 with TRBJ2-3; D unclear. Germline V gives CDR1 SGHTA, CDR2 FQGTGA. The CDR3 consists of 13 residues. Deletions cut 3 bases from V and 4 bases from J, with 8 bases between. As DNA, the CDR3 is TGTGCCAGCAGCTTGGGTAGACCAGATACGCAGTATTTT. It is translated as CASSLGRPDTQYF.

CDR3 loop: CSARPSVGTYEQYF. The CDR3 DNA reads TGCAGTGCTAGACCTAGCGTGGGAACATACGAGCAGTACTTC. The chain recombines TRBV20-1 with TRBJ2-7, with D tentatively TRBD2 (6 bases). The CDR3 covers 14 residues. Trimming took off 2 bases at V and 4 bases at J, with 15 bases between the two ends. Germline V gene data show CDR1 as DFQATT and CDR2 as SNEGSKA (reference sequence).

Only a few counts were recorded for this clonotype. V and J are TRBV12-3 or TRBV12-4 and TRBJ2-7, with D possibly TRBD2 on 5 matching bases. CDR3 length: 13 residues. The germline V and J ends were trimmed by 6 bases and 4 bases, with 13 bases remaining between them. The CDR3 region has the DNA TGTGCCAGCAGCACCGGGGTCCTATACGAGCAGTACTTC. Translated, it gives CASSTGVLYEQYF.

The chain is built from TRBV7-8 and TRBJ1-4; D unclear. Germline CDR1 SGHVS, CDR2 FQNEAQ. This CDR3 is 13 amino acids long. V lost 4 bases and J 3 bases, leaving 6 bases between the germline ends. CDR3 region: CASSYRSNEKLFF. The CDR3 coding sequence is TGTGCCAGCAGCTACAGATCTAATGAAAAACTGTTTTTT.

This clonotype was observed a few times. V and J are TRBV6-1 and TRBJ2-3; perhaps TRBD2 as D (6 bases). The V and J ends lost 8 bases and 2 bases respectively, with 20 bases between them. The CDR3 contains 16 residues. Germline CDR1 reads MNHNS; CDR2 reads SASEGT. The CDR3 DNA follows: TGTGCCAGCTCTCCTAGGCGGGACTTGGCCACAGATACGCAGTATTTT. Translating it yields CASSPRRDLATDTQYF.

The chain links TRBV24-1 to TRBJ1-5, with D maybe TRBD1 (5 bases). V shed 3 bases and J shed 3 bases, with 14 bases lying between them. In germline, CDR1 is KGHDR, CDR2 SFDVKD. The CDR3 runs 16 residues. CDR3 loop: CATSDKRDFPNQPQHF. DNA of the CDR3: TGTGCCACCAGTGATAAGAGGGACTTCCCCAATCAGCCCCAGCATTTT.

The table lists this clonotype with a few counts. This chain uses TRBV7-8 with TRBJ1-1; D gene ambiguous. The CDR3 has 16 residues. Germline lookup yields CDR1 SGHVS and CDR2 FQNEAQ. V was trimmed by 5 bases and J by 0 bases, leaving 16 bases between them. CDR3 in DNA: TGTGCCAGCAGCGCAGGACGTATGCCCATGAACACTGAAGCTTTCTTT. The encoded protein is CASSAGRMPMNTEAFF.

The sample holds many counts of this clonotype. The chain uses TRBV7-6 and TRBJ2-5; the D is unclear. Germline V gene lookup returns CDR1 SGHVS and CDR2 FNYEAQ. The CDR3 runs to 15 residues. Trimming pared 1 base from V and 1 base from J, leaving 10 bases between. DNA of the CDR3: TGTGCCAGCAGCTTAGGTCTTCCAGCCCAAGAGACCCAGTACTTC. As protein: CASSLGLPAQETQYF.

This clonotype was seen more than once but under ten times. The V and J genes are TRBV3-1 and TRBJ2-1; 13 bases are a match to TRBD2. The junction had 6 bases not matched to a gene; V was cut back by 4 bases and J by 9 bases. This CDR3 comprises 15 residues. Germline V CDR1 and CDR2: LGHDT, YNNKEL (reference sequence). The CDR3 coding sequence is TGTGCCAGCAGCCCCCCCCGACTAGCGGGAGGTGAGCAGTTCTTC. As protein: CASSPPRLAGGEQFF.

In its sample, this clonotype was seen many times. The chain combines TRBV30 with TRBJ1-2, with TRBD1 as a possible D gene (6 bases). Germline-derived CDR1 and CDR2 are GTSNPN and SVGIG (reference sequence). V was clipped by 3 bases and J by 2 bases, with 13 bases between them. The CDR3 has 14 residues. CDR3 bases: TGTGCCTGGAGAGTTACAGGGCTAAACTATGGCTACACCTTC. This encodes CAWRVTGLNYGYTF.

V and J are TRBV11-2 and TRBJ2-1, with 14 bases matching TRBD2. The CDR3 length is 20 residues. The V gene's germline CDR1 is SGHAT and CDR2 FQNNGV. V trimming: 8 bases; J trimming: 8 bases; junction bases outside the gene matches: 23. CDR3 DNA sequence: TGTGCCAGCGGATACCCCCCTACCGGGACTAGCGGGAGCCCCACCGATGAGCAGTTCTTC. This sequence encodes CASGYPPTGTSGSPTDEQFF.